This TCR beta chain was recorded in a study of T cells after yellow fever vaccination. Study background: Fractions low in cell number were prepared with SMART-Seq v4 Ultra Low Input.

Study results and limitations: The authors detected almost none of the vaccine-responding clonotypes in sorted memory subsets on day 0. The study re-detected most primary-vaccination clones after the booster (roughly 95% CD4, almost 90% CD8).

The V and J ends lost 2 bases and 0 bases respectively, with 11 bases between them. This CDR3 is 16 amino acids long. Germline assignment: CDR1 MNHEY and CDR2 SMNVEV (reference sequence). This clonotype was seen ten or more times. TCRdb re-analysed the 5' RACE reads in MiXCR, keeping a single row per CDR3 protein. The sample carries about 31,000 distinct CDR3 sequences, over 9.5% recorded once. The V gene is TRBV27, the J gene TRBJ2-1; D unclear. The clonotype comes from a man younger than 30 who received the YFV17D yellow fever vaccine. The sequences come from PBMCs, either bulk or a sorted T-cell subset (CD4+, CD8+, memory, or dextramer-sorted; not recorded which), collected approximately 16 days after the first yellow fever vaccination. The CDR3 reads CASSLQAISSYNEQFF. Written as DNA, the CDR3 is TGTGCCAGCAGTTTACAGGCGATCTCCTCCTACAATGAGCAGTTCTTC.